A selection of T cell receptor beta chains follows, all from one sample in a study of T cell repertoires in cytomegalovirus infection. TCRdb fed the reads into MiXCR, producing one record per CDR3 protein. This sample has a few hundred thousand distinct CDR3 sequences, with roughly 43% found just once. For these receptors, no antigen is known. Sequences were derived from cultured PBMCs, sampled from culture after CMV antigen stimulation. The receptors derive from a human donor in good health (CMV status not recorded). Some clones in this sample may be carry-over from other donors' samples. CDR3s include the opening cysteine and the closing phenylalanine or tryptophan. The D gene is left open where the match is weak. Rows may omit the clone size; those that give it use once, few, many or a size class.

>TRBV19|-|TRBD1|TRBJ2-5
TGTGCCAGTAGGAGGGACAGGGATCAAGAGACCCAGTACTTC
CASRRDRDQETQYF
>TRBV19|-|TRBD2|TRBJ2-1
TGTGCCAGTAGTCCGCTAGCGGGAGGGCCGTCCGATGAGCAGTTCTTC
CASSPLAGGPSDEQFF
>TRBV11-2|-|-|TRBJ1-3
TGTGCCAGCAGCTTTCTCCGAGGAAGGTTGGGAAACACCATATATTTT
CASSFLRGRLGNTIYF
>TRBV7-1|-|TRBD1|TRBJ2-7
TGTGCCAGCAGCGGGACAGGGGGCATCCCCTACGAGCAGTACTTC
CASSGTGGIPYEQYF
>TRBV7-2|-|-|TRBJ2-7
TGTGCCAGCAGCTTAAGACCCTCCTACGAGCAGTACTTC
CASSLRPSYEQYF
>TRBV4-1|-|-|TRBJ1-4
TGTGCCAGCAGCCAAGTGTTGGGCAGGGCTAACAATGAAAAACTGTTTTTT
CASSQVLGRANNEKLFF
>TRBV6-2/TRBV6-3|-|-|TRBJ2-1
TGTGCCAGCAGTGGGGATGTCCCCTACAATGAGCAGTTCTTC
CASSGDVPYNEQFF
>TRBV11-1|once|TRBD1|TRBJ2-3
TGTGCCAGCAGCCCTCGACAGGGGGGCGCAGATACGCAGTATTTT
CASSPRQGGADTQYF
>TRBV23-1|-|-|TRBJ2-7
TGCGCCAGCAGTCATAAATACCTGGAAGAGCAGTACTTC
CASSHKYLEEQYF
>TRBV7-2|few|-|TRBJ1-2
TGTGCCAGCAGCATTATGACTCACTATGGCTACACCTTC
CASSIMTHYGYTF
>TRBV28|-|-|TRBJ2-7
TGTGCCAGCAGCTACCTCGCCGTTGGGCAGCAGTACTTC
CASSYLAVGQQYF
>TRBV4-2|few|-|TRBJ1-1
TGTGCCAGCAGCGACGACCCACCTTCAACTTTCTTT
CASSDDPPSTFF
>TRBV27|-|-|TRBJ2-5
TGTGCCACCCAGGCTATCGGTGCTTGGGGCGTCAGGGAGACCCAGTACTTC
CATQAIGAWGVRETQYF
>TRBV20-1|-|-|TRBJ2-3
TGCAGTGCTAGAGATGTCGGGAAATACACAGATACGCAGTATTTT
CSARDVGKYTDTQYF
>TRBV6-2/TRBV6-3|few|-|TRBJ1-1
TGTGCCAGCACCTGGGGAGAGAACACTGAAGCTTTCTTT
CASTWGENTEAFF
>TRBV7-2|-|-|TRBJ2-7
TGTGCCAGCAGCTTAGTCCCACCCTCCGAGCAGTACTTC
CASSLVPPSEQYF
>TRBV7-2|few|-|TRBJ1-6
TGTGCCAGCACCCTGAAGACGGGGGCGCAATCACCCCTCCACTTT
CASTLKTGAQSPLHF
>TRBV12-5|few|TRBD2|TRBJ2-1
TGTGCTAGTGGTTTGGTACTCATAGCGGGGGGGCCCAATGAGCAGTTCTTC
CASGLVLIAGGPNEQFF
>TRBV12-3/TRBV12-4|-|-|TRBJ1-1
TGTGCCAGCAGTGTCAGATGGGGGAGTGAAGCTTTCTTT
CASSVRWGSEAFF
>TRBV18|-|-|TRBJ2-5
TGTGCCAGCTCACCAGAGAGGATGGGGAAAGAGACCCAGTACTTC
CASSPERMGKETQYF
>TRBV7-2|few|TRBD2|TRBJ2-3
TGTGCCGGGGTAGCGGGAGGGTGGGCAGATACGCAGTATTTT
CAGVAGGWADTQYF
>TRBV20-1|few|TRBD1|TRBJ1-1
TGCAGTGCTAGAGGATGGGGGCCAGGGGGAAACACTGAAGCTTTCTTT
CSARGWGPGGNTEAFF
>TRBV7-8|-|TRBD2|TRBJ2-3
TGTGCCAGCAGCTTAAAAGGCCTAGCGGGGGCCACAGATACGCAGTATTTT
CASSLKGLAGATDTQYF
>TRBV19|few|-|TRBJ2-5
TGTGCCAGTAGTCTCCGGGGGCGAGCCCCCAGAAGTTACGAGACCCAGTACTTC
CASSLRGRAPRSYETQYF
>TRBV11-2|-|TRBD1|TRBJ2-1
TGTGCCAGCAGCTTAGACAGGGGGTGGGGTACAATGAAGCAGTTCTTC
CASSLDRGWGTMKQFF
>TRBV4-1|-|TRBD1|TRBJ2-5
TGCGCCAGCAGCCAAGTGGGACAGATACAAGAGACCCAGTACTTC
CASSQVGQIQETQYF
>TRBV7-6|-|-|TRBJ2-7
TGTGCCAGCAGCCTATCCCCCTCCCCCCTGATCCCCTACGAGCAGTACTTC
CASSLSPSPLIPYEQYF
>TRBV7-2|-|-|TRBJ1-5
TGTTCCAGCAGCCCGAACCCTAATCAGCCCCAGCATTTT
CSSSPNPNQPQHF
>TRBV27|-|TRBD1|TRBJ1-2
TGTGCCAGCAGTTTAGGGGCAGGGGGAGCCTATGGCTACACCTTC
CASSLGAGGAYGYTF